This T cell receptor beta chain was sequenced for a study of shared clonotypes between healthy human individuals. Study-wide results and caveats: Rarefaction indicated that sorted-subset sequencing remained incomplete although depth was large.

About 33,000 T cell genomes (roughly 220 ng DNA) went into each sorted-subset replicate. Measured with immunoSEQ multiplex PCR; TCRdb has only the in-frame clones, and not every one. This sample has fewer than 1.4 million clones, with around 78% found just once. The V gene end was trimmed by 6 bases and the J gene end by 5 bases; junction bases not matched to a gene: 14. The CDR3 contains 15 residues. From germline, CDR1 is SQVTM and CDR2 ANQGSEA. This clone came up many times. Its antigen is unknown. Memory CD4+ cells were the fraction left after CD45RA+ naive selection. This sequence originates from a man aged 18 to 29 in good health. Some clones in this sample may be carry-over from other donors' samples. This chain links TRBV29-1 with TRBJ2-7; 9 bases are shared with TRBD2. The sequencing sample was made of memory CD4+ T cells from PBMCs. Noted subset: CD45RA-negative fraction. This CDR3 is CSVAATSGPGHEQYF. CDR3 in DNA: TGCAGCGTGGCGGCGACTAGCGGACCTGGTCACGAGCAGTACTTC.